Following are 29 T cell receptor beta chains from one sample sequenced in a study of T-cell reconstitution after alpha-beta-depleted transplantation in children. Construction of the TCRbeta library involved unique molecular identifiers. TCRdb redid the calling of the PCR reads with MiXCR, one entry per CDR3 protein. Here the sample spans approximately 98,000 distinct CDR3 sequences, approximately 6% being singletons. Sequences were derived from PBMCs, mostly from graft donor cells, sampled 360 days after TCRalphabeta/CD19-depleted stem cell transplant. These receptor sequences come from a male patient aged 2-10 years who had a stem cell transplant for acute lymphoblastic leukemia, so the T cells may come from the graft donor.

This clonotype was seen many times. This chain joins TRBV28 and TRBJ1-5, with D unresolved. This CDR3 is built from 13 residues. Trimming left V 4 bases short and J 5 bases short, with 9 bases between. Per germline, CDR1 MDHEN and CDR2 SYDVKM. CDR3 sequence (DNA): TGTGCCAGCAGTTCTCCCCATTATCAGCCCCAGCATTTT. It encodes CASSSPHYQPQHF.

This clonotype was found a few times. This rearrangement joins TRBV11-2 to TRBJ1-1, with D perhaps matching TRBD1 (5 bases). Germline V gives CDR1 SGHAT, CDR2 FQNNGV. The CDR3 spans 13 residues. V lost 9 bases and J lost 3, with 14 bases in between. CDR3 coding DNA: TGTGCCAGTAAAGGGGTTTATCACACTGAAGCTTTCTTT. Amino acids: CASKGVYHTEAFF.

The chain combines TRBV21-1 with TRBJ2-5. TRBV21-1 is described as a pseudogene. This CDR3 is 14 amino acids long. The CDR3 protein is CASSKVRGRETQYF. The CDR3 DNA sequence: TGTGCCAGCAGCAAAGTTCGGGGCCGAGAGACCCAGTACTTC.

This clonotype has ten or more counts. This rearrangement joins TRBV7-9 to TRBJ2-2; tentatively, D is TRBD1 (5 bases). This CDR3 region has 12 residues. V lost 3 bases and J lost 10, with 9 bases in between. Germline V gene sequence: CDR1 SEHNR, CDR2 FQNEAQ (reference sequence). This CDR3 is CASSLGLAELFF. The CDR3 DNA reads TGTGCCAGCAGCTTGGGGCTGGCGGAGCTGTTTTTT.

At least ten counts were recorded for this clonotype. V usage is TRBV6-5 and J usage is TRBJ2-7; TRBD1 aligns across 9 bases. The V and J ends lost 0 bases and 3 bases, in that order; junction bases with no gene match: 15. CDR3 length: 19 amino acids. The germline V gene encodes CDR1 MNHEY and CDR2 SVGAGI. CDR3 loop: CASSYSTYTGGLHHYEQYF. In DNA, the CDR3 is TGTGCCAGCAGTTACTCGACCTACACAGGGGGCTTACACCACTACGAGCAGTACTTC.

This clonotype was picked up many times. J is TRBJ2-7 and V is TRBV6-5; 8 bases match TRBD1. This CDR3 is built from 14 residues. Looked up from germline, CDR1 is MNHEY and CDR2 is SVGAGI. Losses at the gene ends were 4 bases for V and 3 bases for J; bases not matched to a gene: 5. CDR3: CASSWTGWDYEQYF. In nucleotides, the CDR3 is TGTGCCAGCAGTTGGACAGGGTGGGACTACGAGCAGTACTTC.

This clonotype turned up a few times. The CDR3 sequence: CASSLGPGAYEQYF. The CDR3 DNA follows: TGCGCCAGCAGCCTAGGACCGGGCGCCTACGAGCAGTACTTC. The rearrangement joins TRBV4-3 to TRBJ2-7, with D uncertain. CDR1 is LGHNA, CDR2 YSLEER, per germline. There are 14 residues in the CDR3. The ends were cut back, 4 bases at V and 2 bases at J, with 12 bases in the middle.

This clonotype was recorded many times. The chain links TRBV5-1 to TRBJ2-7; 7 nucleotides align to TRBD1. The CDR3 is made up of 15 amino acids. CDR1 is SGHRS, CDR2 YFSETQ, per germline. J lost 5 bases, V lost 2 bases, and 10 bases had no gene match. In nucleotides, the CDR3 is TGCGCCAGCAGCTTTAAGACAGGGAGAACCCACGAGCAGTACTTC. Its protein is CASSFKTGRTHEQYF.

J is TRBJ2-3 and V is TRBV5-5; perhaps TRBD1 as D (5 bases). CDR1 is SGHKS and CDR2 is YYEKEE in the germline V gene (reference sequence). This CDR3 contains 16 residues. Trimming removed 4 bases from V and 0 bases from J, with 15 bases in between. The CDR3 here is CASSLRQFLSTDTQYF. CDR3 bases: TGTGCCAGCAGCCTACGACAGTTCCTAAGCACAGATACGCAGTATTTT.

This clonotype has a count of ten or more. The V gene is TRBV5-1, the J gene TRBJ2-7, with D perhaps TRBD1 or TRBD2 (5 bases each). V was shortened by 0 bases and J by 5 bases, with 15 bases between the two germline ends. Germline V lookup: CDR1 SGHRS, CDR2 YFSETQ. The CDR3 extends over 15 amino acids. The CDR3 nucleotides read TGCGCCAGCAGCTTGGTGGGGACGGGGACCGACGAGCAGTACTTC. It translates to CASSLVGTGTDEQYF.

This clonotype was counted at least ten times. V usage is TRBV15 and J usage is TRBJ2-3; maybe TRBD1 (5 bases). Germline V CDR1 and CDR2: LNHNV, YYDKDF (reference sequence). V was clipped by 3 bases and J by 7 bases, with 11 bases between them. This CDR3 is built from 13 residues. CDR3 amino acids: CATSSRGPNTQYF. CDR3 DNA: TGTGCCACCAGCAGTAGGGGCCCTAATACGCAGTATTTT.

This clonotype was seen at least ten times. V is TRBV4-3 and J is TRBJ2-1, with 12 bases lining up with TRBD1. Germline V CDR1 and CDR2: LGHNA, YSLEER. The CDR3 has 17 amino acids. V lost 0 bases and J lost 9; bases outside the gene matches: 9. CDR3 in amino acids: CASSQDLKGQGAVEQFF. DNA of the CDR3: TGCGCCAGCAGCCAAGATCTAAAGGGACAGGGGGCCGTTGAGCAGTTCTTC.

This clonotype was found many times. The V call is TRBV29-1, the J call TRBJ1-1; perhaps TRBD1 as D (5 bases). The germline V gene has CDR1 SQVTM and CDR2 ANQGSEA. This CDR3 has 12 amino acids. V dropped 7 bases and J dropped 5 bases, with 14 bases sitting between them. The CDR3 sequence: CSGGREGTEAFF. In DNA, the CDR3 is TGCAGCGGTGGCAGGGAGGGGACTGAAGCTTTCTTT.

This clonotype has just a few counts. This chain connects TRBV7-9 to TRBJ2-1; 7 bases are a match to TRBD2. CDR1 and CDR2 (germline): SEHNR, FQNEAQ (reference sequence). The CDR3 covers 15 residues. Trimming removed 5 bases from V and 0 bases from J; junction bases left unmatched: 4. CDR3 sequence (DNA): TGTGCCAGCAGCCCCCGGGACTACTCCTACAATGAGCAGTTCTTC. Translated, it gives CASSPRDYSYNEQFF.

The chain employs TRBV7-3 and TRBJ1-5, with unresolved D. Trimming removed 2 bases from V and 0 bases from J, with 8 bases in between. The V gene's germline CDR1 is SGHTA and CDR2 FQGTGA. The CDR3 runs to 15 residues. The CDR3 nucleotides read TGTGCCAGCAGCTTATGGGGATATAGCAATCAGCCCCAGCATTTT. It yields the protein CASSLWGYSNQPQHF.

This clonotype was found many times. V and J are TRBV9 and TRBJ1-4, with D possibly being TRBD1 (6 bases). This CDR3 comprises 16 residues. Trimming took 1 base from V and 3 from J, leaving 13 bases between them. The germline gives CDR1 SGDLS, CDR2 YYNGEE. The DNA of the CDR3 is TGTGCCAGCAGCGTAACCCTGGACAGCTCTAATGAAAAACTGTTTTTT. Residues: CASSVTLDSSNEKLFF. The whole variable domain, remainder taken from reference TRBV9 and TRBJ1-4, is DSGVTQTPKHLITATGQRVTLRCSPRSGDLSVYWYQQSLDQGLQFLIQYYNGEERAKGNILERFSAQQFPDLHSELNLSSLELGDSALYFCASSVTLDSSNEKLFFGSGTQLSVL.

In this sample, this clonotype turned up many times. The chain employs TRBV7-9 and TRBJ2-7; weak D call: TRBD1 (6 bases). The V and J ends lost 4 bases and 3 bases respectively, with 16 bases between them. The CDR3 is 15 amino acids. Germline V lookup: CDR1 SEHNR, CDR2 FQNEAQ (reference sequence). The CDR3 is CASSSSGTRLYEQYF. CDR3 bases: TGTGCCAGCAGCTCATCCGGGACACGGCTCTACGAGCAGTACTTC.

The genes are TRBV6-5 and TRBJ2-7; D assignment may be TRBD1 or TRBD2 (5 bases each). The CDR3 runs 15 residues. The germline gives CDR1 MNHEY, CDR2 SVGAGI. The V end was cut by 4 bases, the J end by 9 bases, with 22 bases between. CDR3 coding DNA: TGTGCCAGCAGTTTGACCGGGACGGACCTACGATGGCAGTACTTC. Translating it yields CASSLTGTDLRWQYF.

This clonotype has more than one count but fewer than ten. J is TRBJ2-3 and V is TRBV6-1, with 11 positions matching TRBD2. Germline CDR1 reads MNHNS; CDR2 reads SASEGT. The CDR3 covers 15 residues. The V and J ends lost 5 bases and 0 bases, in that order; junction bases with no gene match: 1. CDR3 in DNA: TGTGCCAGCAGTAGACTAGCGGGAAGCACAGATACGCAGTATTTT. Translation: CASSRLAGSTDTQYF.

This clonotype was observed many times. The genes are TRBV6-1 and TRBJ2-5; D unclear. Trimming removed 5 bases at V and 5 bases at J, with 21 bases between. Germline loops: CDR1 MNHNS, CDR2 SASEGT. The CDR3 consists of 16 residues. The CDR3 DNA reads TGTGCCAGCAGTCCACCCTGGGCGGCCATCCCCGAGACCCAGTACTTC. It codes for CASSPPWAAIPETQYF.

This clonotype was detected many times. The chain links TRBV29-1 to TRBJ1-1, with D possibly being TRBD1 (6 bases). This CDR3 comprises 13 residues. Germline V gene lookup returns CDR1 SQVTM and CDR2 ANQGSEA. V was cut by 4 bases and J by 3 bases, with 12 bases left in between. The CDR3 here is CSVVLGAHTEAFF. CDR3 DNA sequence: TGCAGCGTTGTTTTGGGGGCGCACACTGAAGCTTTCTTT.

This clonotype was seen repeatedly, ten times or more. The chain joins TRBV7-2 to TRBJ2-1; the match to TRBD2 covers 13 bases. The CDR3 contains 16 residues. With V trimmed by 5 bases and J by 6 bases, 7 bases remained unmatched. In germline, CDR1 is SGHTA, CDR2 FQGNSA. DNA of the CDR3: TGTGCCAGCAGCGTTACTAGCGGGAGGGCCTTCAATGAGCAGTTCTTC. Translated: CASSVTSGRAFNEQFF.

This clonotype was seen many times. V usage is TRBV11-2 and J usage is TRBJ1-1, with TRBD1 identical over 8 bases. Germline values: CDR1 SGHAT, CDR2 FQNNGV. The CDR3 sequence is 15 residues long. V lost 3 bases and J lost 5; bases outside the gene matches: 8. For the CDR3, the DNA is TGTGCCAGCAGCTTCGACAGGGGTCAGAGGACTGAAGCTTTCTTT. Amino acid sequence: CASSFDRGQRTEAFF.

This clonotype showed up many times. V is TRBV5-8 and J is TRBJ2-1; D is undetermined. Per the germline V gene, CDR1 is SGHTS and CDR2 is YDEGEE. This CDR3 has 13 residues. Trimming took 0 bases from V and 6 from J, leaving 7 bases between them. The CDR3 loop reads CASSLGPANEQFF. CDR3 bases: TGTGCCAGCAGCTTGGGTCCCGCCAATGAGCAGTTCTTC.

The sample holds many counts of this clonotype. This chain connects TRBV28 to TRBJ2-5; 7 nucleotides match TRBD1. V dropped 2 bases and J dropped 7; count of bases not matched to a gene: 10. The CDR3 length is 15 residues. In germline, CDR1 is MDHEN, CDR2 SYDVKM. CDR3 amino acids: CASSLGDSISVTQYF. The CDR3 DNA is TGTGCCAGCAGTTTAGGGGACAGCATCTCGGTGACCCAGTACTTC.

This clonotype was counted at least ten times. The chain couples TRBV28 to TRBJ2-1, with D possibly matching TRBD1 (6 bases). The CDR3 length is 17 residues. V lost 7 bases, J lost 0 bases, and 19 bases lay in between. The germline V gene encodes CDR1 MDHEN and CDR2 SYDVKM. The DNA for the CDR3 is TGTGCCAGCACCCGTACGAGTGGACAGAGCTCCTACAATGAGCAGTTCTTC. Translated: CASTRTSGQSSYNEQFF.

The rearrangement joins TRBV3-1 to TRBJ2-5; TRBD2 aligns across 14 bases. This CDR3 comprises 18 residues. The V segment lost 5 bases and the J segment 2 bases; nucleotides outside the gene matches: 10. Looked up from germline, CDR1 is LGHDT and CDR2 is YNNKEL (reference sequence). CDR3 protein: CASSSRLAGGPQQETQYF. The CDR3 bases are TGTGCCAGCAGCTCCCGACTAGCGGGGGGGCCGCAACAAGAGACCCAGTACTTC.

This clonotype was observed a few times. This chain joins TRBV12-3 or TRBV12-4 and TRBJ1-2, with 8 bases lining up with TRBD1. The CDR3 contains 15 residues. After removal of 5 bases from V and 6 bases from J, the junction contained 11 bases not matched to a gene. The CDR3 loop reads CASSTPTGVRNGYTF. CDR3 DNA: TGTGCCAGCAGTACGCCGACAGGGGTGAGGAATGGCTACACCTTC.

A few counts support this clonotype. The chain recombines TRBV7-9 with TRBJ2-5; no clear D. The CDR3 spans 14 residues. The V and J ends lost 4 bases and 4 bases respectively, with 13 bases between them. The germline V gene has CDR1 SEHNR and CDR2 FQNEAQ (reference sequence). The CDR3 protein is CASSSGPPTETQYF. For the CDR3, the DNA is TGTGCCAGCAGCTCTGGGCCCCCGACAGAGACCCAGTACTTC.